The 22 T cell receptor beta chains below come from one sample, sequenced in a study of OX40 agonist ivuxolimab in advanced cancers. Clones were sequenced by immunoSEQ multiplex PCR, and TCRdb holds only the in-frame ones, with some missing. The table lists some 99,000 clones, 87% of them singletons. The source material was CD4+ or CD8+ T cells sorted from blood, sampled in a trial of the OX40 agonist ivuxolimab. The origin of the receptors is an adult with an advanced solid tumor such as melanoma, head and neck, liver or kidney cancer.

This chain uses TRBV9 with TRBJ2-3, with D possibly being TRBD1 or TRBD2 (5 bases each). V gave up 0 bases and J gave up 4 bases, with 15 bases separating them. Germline-derived CDR1 and CDR2 are SGDLS and YYNGEE. The CDR3 is 16 amino acids. CDR3 DNA: TGTGCCAGCAGCGTAGGTCCAGGGCGGGCACCAGATACGCAGTATTTT. Its protein product is CASSVGPGRAPDTQYF.

The chain employs TRBV11-2 and TRBJ1-1; D unclear. V lost 3 bases, J lost 0 bases, and 5 bases lay in between. Germline values: CDR1 SGHAT, CDR2 FQNNGV. This CDR3 has 13 residues. The CDR3, as DNA: TGTGCCAGCAGCTTGCATCTGAACACTGAAGCTTTCTTT. It yields the protein CASSLHLNTEAFF.

This chain uses TRBV7-3 with TRBJ1-1; 8 bases line up with TRBD1. Trimming at V came to 5 bases and at J to 0 bases, leaving 8 bases not matched to a gene. Germline CDR1 and CDR2: SGHTA and FQGTGA. This CDR3 has 16 amino acids. The CDR3 loop is CASSPQGAALNTEAFF. The CDR3 DNA follows: TGTGCCAGCAGCCCCCAGGGGGCGGCCTTGAACACTGAAGCTTTCTTT.

CDR3 DNA: TGCAGCGTTGATCAGCTCGGCAGTCAAGGCTACACCTTC. Translating it yields CSVDQLGSQGYTF. This chain connects TRBV29-1 to TRBJ1-2; D remains unclear. The CDR3 length is 13 residues. Trimming shortened V by 3 bases and J by 8 bases, and 16 bases separated the two germline ends. Germline V gene sequence: CDR1 SQVTM, CDR2 ANQGSEA.

As DNA, the CDR3 is TGCAGCGTCTCCGGGACAGGGGACGTCGGGGAGCTGTTTTTT. Its translation: CSVSGTGDVGELFF. The rearrangement uses TRBV29-1 and TRBJ2-2; 10 bases agree with TRBD1. Germline assignment: CDR1 SQVTM and CDR2 ANQGSEA. The CDR3 spans 14 residues. The junction had 8 bases not matched to a gene; V was cut back by 6 bases and J by 7 bases.

The chain employs TRBV28 and TRBJ2-5; D not certain. The CDR3 is 15 residues long. Germline values: CDR1 MDHEN, CDR2 SYDVKM. Trimming removed 1 base from V and 5 bases from J, with 14 bases in between. The CDR3 region is CASSLSQNEVETQYF. The CDR3 DNA sequence: TGTGCCAGCAGTTTATCCCAGAACGAGGTGGAGACCCAGTACTTC.

CDR3 bases: TGTGCCAGCAGCAACCCGGGACAGGGAATGAACACTGAAGCTTTCTTT. Protein sequence: CASSNPGQGMNTEAFF. The rearrangement links TRBV21-1 to TRBJ1-1; the tabulated D call, TRBD1, remains unverified against the DNA. TRBV21-1 is designated a pseudogene. This CDR3 comprises 16 residues.

This chain joins TRBV5-1 and TRBJ1-1; D not resolved. Germline-derived CDR1 and CDR2 are SGHRS and YFSETQ. Between the trimmed V and J ends, which lost 7 bases and 0 bases, there was a span of 10 bases. The CDR3 is 13 residues long. DNA for the CDR3: TGCGCCAGCGGATCTTCAGTGAACACTGAAGCTTTCTTT. It specifies CASGSSVNTEAFF.

The chain is built from TRBV4-1 and TRBJ1-2; no clear D. Germline CDR1 MGHRA, CDR2 YSYEKL. The CDR3 totals 14 residues. V lost 0 bases and J 7 bases, leaving 12 bases between the germline ends. CDR3 bases: TGCGCCAGCAGCCAAGAGACGGGTCTACGTGGCTACACCTTC. This translates into CASSQETGLRGYTF.

CDR3 nucleotides: TGTGCCAGCAGTTTATGTGACGACGGGGGGGGGCCGCGAGGGATCTATGGCTACACCTTC. Translating gives CASSLCDDGGGPRGIYGYTF. The chain uses TRBV27 and TRBJ1-2; TRBD1 might be the D (6 bases). Germline CDR1 and CDR2: MNHEY and SMNVEV (reference sequence). The CDR3 has 20 residues. The V gene lost 1 base and the J gene lost 4 bases, with 28 bases spanning the gap.

V usage is TRBV5-1 and J usage is TRBJ2-3; TRBD1 matches 11 bases. This CDR3 has 14 amino acids. Unmatched junction bases numbered 3, after V lost 6 bases and J lost 3 bases. Germline CDR1 is SGHRS and CDR2 is YFSETQ. In DNA form, the CDR3 reads TGCGCCAGCACAGGGACAGGGGGGACAGATACGCAGTATTTT. Translation: CASTGTGGTDTQYF. Supplemented by reference TRBV5-1 and TRBJ2-3, the full variable domain reads KAGVTQTPRYLIKTRGQQVTLSCSPISGHRSVSWYQQTPGQGLQFLFEYFSETQRNKGNFPGRFSGRQFSNSRSEMNVSTLELGDSALYLCASTGTGGTDTQYFGPGTRLTVL.

In DNA, the CDR3 is TGTGCCAGCAGCTTGGGGTACAGGGCCCAAGAGACCCAGTACTTC. This gives the protein CASSLGYRAQETQYF. The J gene is TRBJ2-5, the V gene TRBV5-6; maybe TRBD1 (6 bases). V was trimmed by 0 bases and J by 1 base, leaving 10 bases between them. CDR1 SGHDT and CDR2 YYEEEE come from the germline V gene. The CDR3 has 15 amino acids.

V and J are TRBV9 and TRBJ2-7; TRBD1 agrees at 7 bases. Losses at the gene ends were 0 bases for V and 6 bases for J; bases not matched to a gene: 6. This CDR3 has 14 amino acids. CDR1 is SGDLS, CDR2 YYNGEE, per germline. The CDR3 DNA reads as TGTGCCAGCAGCGTAGGAGGGGGCCTGGTCGAGCAGTACTTC. The encoded protein is CASSVGGGLVEQYF. The full variable domain, in which reference TRBV9 and TRBJ2-7 provide the parts outside the CDR3, is DSGVTQTPKHLITATGQRVTLRCSPRSGDLSVYWYQQSLDQGLQFLIQYYNGEERAKGNILERFSAQQFPDLHSELNLSSLELGDSALYFCASSVGGGLVEQYFGPGTRLTVT.

This chain links TRBV6-5 with TRBJ2-7, with D possibly matching TRBD1 (6 bases). Germline values: CDR1 MNHEY, CDR2 SVGAGI. The CDR3 loop spans 13 amino acids. V lost 5 bases and J lost 5, with 13 bases in between. CDR3 in DNA: TGTGCCAGCAGTATAGGGGGTTCCAACGAGCAGTACTTC. Amino acid sequence: CASSIGGSNEQYF.

The gene calls are TRBV4-3 and TRBJ1-2; D might be TRBD1 (6 bases). In germline, CDR1 is LGHNA, CDR2 YSLEER. The CDR3 consists of 14 residues. The V end was cut by 0 bases, the J end by 7 bases, with 12 bases between. The CDR3 bases are TGCGCCAGCAGCCAAGAGGACGCCAGGGGTGGCTACACCTTC. Its protein product is CASSQEDARGGYTF.

The genes are TRBV11-2 and TRBJ1-1; no clear D. This CDR3 spans 13 amino acids. V was trimmed by 1 base and J by 4 bases, leaving 7 bases between them. The germline V gene has CDR1 SGHAT and CDR2 FQNNGV. CDR3 nucleotide sequence: TGTGCCAGCAGCTTAGCTTCGGCCACTGAAGCTTTCTTT. Its protein product is CASSLASATEAFF.

The chain carries TRBV5-1 and TRBJ1-1; the D is unclear. V was shortened by 4 bases and J by 4 bases, with 14 bases between the two germline ends. The germline gives CDR1 SGHRS, CDR2 YFSETQ. This CDR3 is built from 14 residues. The CDR3 sequence: CASSEDLWGTEAFF. CDR3 DNA: TGCGCCAGCAGCGAGGACCTCTGGGGCACTGAAGCTTTCTTT.

The rearrangement joins TRBV6-1 to TRBJ1-2; 9 bases are shared with TRBD1. There are 14 residues in the CDR3. Germline V CDR1 and CDR2: MNHNS, SASEGT. V shed 3 bases, J shed 5 bases, and the junction held 4 bases outside the gene matches. The CDR3 DNA reads as TGTGCCAGCAGTGAGGGACAGGGAAAATATGGCTACACCTTC. Amino acids: CASSEGQGKYGYTF.

V and J are TRBV14 and TRBJ2-5; D unresolved. CDR1 and CDR2 (germline): SGHDN, FVKESK. V was pared by 0 bases and J by 2 bases, with 16 bases between. The CDR3 length is 17 residues. The CDR3 coding sequence is TGTGCCAGCAGCCAAGATGCCATCCTAGGCCCACAAGAGACCCAGTACTTC. This translates into CASSQDAILGPQETQYF.

CDR3 amino acids: CASSLKYHGGWQYF. For the CDR3, the DNA is TGTGCCAGCAGTTTAAAGTATCACGGGGGATGGCAGTACTTC. The V call is TRBV28, the J call TRBJ2-7, with D perhaps matching TRBD2 (6 bases). Germline V gene lookup returns CDR1 MDHEN and CDR2 SYDVKM. The CDR3 is 14 amino acids. Trimming took 2 bases from V and 9 from J, leaving 17 bases between them.

V gene TRBV7-2 combines with J gene TRBJ2-7, with D tentatively TRBD1 (6 bases). The CDR3 runs to 14 residues. Trimming pared 1 base from V and 3 bases from J, leaving 10 bases between. The germline V gene encodes CDR1 SGHTA and CDR2 FQGNSA. The CDR3 DNA sequence: TGTGCCAGCAGCTTAGGGGGGCCCATCTACGAGCAGTACTTC. Translated: CASSLGGPIYEQYF.

The rearrangement joins TRBV7-8 to TRBJ1-5, with D possibly matching TRBD1 (5 bases). CDR1 is SGHVS and CDR2 is FQNEAQ in the germline V gene. This CDR3 contains 18 residues. Trimming cost V 1 base and J 4 bases, with 20 bases left between them. The CDR3 nucleotides read TGTGCCAGCAGCTTAGGGACGCCTAGGAGCGGGGGAAATCAGCCCCAGCATTTT. Translation: CASSLGTPRSGGNQPQHF. Full variable domain (rest looked up from reference TRBV7-8 and TRBJ1-5): GAGVSQSPRYKVAKRGQDVALRCDPISGHVSLFWYQQALGQGPEFLTYFQNEAQLDKSGLPSDRFFAERPEGSVSTLKIQRTQQEDSAVYLCASSLGTPRSGGNQPQHFGDGTRLSIL.